Detailed here is one TCR beta chain. What it binds is unknown. This sample was included in a study of CXCR3-negative and CXCR3-positive naive CD8 T cells. The authors made the TRB cDNA libraries by 5' RACE using UMI labels. TCRdb processed the 5' RACE reads again and assigns one entry to each CDR3 protein, with no DNA. The table counts some 60,000 distinct CDR3 sequences; approximately 0.5% lies in the top ten. Whole-study findings and limits: TRB CDR3 hydrophobicity was greater in CXCR3-positive naive cells than in CXCR3-negative naive cells.

Germline CDR1 reads SGDLS; CDR2 reads YYNGEE. CDR3 length: 13 amino acids. The sequence derives from a human donor in good health. Some clones in this sample may be carry-over from other donors' samples. The sequenced material came from naive CXCR3+ CD8+ T cells from blood. Subset given: CD45RO-CCR7+CD27+CD95- naive CD8+ T cells expressing CXCR3 (TNR3+). This chain links TRBV9 with TRBJ2-7; TCRdb proposes TRBD1, but this gene call is untestable without DNA. The CDR3 loop reads CASSGAFVDEQYF.